This TCR beta chain was identified in a study of shared clonotypes between healthy human individuals. Study conclusions and caveats: A small donor pool kept down the genetic and exposure-history diversity that was represented.

The assay was immunoSEQ multiplex PCR, and TCRdb's table has in-frame clones only and misses some. The sample holds about 470,000 clones, about 85% seen once. V lost 5 bases and J lost 6, with 17 bases in between. Germline values: CDR1 MDHEN, CDR2 SYDVKM. The CDR3 is 14 residues long. Comments on this clone: Its specificity is unknown.

The clonotype originates from a woman aged 40-49 years in good health. Some clones in this sample may be carry-over from other donors' samples. The chain couples TRBV28 to TRBJ2-7; weak D call: TRBD1 (6 bases). The sample consisted of PBMCs. The DNA of the CDR3 is TGTGCCAGCAGTGTAGGGGGTATTCCGGGCGAGCAGTACTTC. Its protein product is CASSVGGIPGEQYF.